The clone carrying this T cell receptor delta chain is medium-sized by share. A far larger clone is only one base removed, so a read error is likely. The same CDR3 arises from other DNA sequences in this sample as well. The data are from a study of gammadelta T cells in human blood. TCRdb re-called the RT-PCR reads with CATT. The table shows roughly 280 delta-chain clones, with roughly 5.2% occurring only once. Germline lookup yields CDR1 GEAIGNYY and CDR2 EKD. This CDR3 has 17 residues. The clonotype comes from a newborn. Source material: Vgamma9Vdelta2 gamma-delta T cells from cord blood. The rearrangement links TRDV2 to TRDJ1; 8 bases map to TRDD3. CDR3 in DNA: TGTGCCTGTGACTCTGTGATGGGGGATCAGCCCACCGACAAACTCATCTTT. Translated, it gives CACDSVMGDQPTDKLIF.